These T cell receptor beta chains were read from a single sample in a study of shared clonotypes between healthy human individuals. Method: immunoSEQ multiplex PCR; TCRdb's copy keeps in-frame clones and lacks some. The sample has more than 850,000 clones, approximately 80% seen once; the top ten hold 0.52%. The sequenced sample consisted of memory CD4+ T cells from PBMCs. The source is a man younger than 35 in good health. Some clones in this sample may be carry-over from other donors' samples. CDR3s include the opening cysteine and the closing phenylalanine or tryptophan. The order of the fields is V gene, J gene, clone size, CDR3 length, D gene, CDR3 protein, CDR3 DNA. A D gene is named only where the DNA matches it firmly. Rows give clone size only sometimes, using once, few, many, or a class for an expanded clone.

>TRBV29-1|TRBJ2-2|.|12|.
CSVDHSTGELFF
TGCAGCGTTGATCACAGCACCGGGGAGCTGTTTTTT
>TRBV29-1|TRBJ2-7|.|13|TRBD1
CSARGQGSYEQYF
TGCAGCGCAAGGGGACAGGGGAGCTACGAGCAGTACTTC
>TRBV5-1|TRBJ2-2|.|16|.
CASSLIPGADTGELFF
TGCGCCAGCAGCTTGATCCCAGGGGCGGACACCGGGGAGCTGTTTTTT
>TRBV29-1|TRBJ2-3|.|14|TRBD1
CSAQRTGGSDTQYF
TGCAGCGCCCAAAGGACAGGGGGGTCAGATACGCAGTATTTT
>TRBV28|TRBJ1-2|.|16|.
CASTTYTANRAYGYTF
TGTGCCAGCACTACATACACGGCGAACAGGGCCTATGGCTACACCTTC
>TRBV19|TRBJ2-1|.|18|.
CASSIFKGGFPPYNEQFF
TGTGCCAGTAGTATTTTCAAAGGGGGATTTCCTCCCTACAATGAGCAGTTCTTC
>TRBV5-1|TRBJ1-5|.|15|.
CASSLDPGGYQPQHF
TGCGCCAGCAGCTTGGATCCTGGGGGATACCAGCCCCAGCATTTT
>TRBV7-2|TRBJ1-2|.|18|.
CASSFVAHGAITNYGYTF
TGTGCCAGCAGCTTCGTAGCACACGGGGCCATTACTAACTATGGCTACACCTTC
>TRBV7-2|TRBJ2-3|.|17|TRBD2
CASSAQRLAGGGDTQYF
TGTGCCAGCAGCGCCCAACGACTAGCTGGAGGAGGGGATACGCAGTATTTT
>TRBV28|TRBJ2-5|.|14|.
CASSLYGGRETQYF
TGTGCCAGCAGTCTCTATGGGGGGCGGGAGACCCAGTACTTC
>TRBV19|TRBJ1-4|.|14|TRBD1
CARTGVATNEKLFF
TGTGCCCGGACAGGGGTGGCAACTAATGAAAAACTGTTTTTT
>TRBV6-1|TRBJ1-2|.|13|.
CASTRQVYYGYTF
TGTGCCAGCACCCGACAGGTCTACTATGGCTACACCTTC
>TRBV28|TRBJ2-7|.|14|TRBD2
CASSSSGRAYEQYF
TGTGCCAGCAGTTCTAGCGGGAGAGCCTACGAGCAGTACTTC
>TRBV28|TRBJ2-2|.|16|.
CASSLLGQMNTGELFF
TGTGCCAGCAGTTTATTAGGACAGATGAACACCGGGGAGCTGTTTTTT
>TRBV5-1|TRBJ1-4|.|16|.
CASRSRPGSGNEKLFF
TGCGCCAGCCGATCCCGCCCGGGTTCGGGGAATGAAAAACTGTTTTTT
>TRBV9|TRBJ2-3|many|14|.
CASSVREYADTQYF
TGTGCCAGCAGCGTCCGGGAGTATGCAGATACGCAGTATTTT
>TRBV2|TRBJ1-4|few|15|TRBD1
CASSLQTGSGEKLFF
TGTGCCAGCAGCCTCCAGACAGGGTCGGGCGAAAAACTGTTTTTT
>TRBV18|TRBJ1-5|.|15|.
CASSPRGDSNQPQHF
TGTGCCAGCTCACCCCGGGGAGATAGCAATCAGCCCCAGCATTTT
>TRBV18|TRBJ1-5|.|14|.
CASSPPSDGRAQHF
TGTGCCAGCTCACCACCGTCGGATGGCAGGGCCCAGCATTTT
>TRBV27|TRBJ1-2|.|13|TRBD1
CASSFRGANGYTF
TGTGCCAGCAGTTTCAGGGGGGCAAATGGCTACACCTTC
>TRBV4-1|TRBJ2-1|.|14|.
CASAVADSYNEQFF
TGCGCCAGCGCAGTTGCGGACTCTTACAATGAGCAGTTCTTC
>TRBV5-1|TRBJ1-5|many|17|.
CASSQRGGRIGNQPQHF
TGCGCCAGCAGCCAGCGCGGGGGGCGCATTGGCAATCAGCCCCAGCATTTT
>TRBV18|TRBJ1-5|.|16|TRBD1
CASSPPGQGSNQPQHF
TGTGCCAGCTCACCACCCGGACAGGGTAGCAATCAGCCCCAGCATTTT
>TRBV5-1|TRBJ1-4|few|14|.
CASSLRASNEKLFF
TGCGCCAGCAGCCTCCGGGCTTCAAATGAAAAACTGTTTTTT
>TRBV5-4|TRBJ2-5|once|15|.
CASSPRNRYQETQYF
TGTGCCAGCAGCCCTCGGAACAGGTACCAAGAGACCCAGTACTTC
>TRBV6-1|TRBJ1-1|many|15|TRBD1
CASTPDRASDTEAFF
TGTGCCAGCACCCCTGACAGGGCGTCGGACACTGAAGCTTTCTTT
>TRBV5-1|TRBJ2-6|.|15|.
CASSRQGSGANVLTF
TGCGCCAGCAGCCGTCAGGGATCTGGGGCCAACGTCCTGACTTTC
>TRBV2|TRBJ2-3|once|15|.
CASITGTPSTDTQYF
TGTGCCAGCATTACCGGGACTCCCTCCACAGATACGCAGTATTTT
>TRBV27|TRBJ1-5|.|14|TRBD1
CASSPGQGAQPQHF
TGTGCCAGCAGCCCCGGACAGGGGGCCCAGCCCCAGCATTTT
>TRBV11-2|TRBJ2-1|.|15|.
CASSQAGPLNNEQFF
TGTGCCAGCAGCCAAGCGGGTCCCCTCAACAATGAGCAGTTCTTC
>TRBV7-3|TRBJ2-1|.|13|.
CASSLTTYNEQFF
TGTGCCAGCAGCTTAACCACCTACAATGAGCAGTTCTTC
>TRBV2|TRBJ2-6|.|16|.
CASSGGRNSGANVLTF
TGTGCCAGCAGTGGAGGACGGAACTCTGGGGCCAACGTCCTGACTTTC
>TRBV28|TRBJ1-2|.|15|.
CASSFNRQGIGGYTF
TGTGCCAGCAGTTTCAACCGCCAGGGGATAGGTGGCTACACCTTC
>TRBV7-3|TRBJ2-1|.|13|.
CASSLQRNNEQFF
TGTGCCAGCAGCTTACAGCGAAACAATGAGCAGTTCTTC
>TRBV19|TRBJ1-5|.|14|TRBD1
CASSRRGFNQPQHF
TGTGCCAGTAGCCGCAGGGGGTTCAATCAGCCCCAGCATTTT
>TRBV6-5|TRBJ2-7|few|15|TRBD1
CASSYSIQGAYEQYF
TGTGCCAGCAGTTACTCGATCCAGGGGGCCTACGAGCAGTACTTC
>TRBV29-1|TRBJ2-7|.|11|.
CSVVDYPEQYF
TGCAGCGTTGTGGACTATCCTGAGCAGTACTTC
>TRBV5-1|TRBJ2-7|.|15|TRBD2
CASSLSSGSSYEQYF
TGCGCCAGCAGCTTATCTAGCGGGAGCTCCTACGAGCAGTACTTC
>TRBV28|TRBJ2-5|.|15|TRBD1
CASSSYRGSMETQYF
TGTGCCAGCAGTTCGTACAGGGGTTCCATGGAGACCCAGTACTTC
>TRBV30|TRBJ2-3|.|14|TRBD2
CAHRLAGGTDTQYF
TGTGCCCATAGACTAGCGGGGGGCACAGATACGCAGTATTTT
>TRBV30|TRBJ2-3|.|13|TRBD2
CAAGGVVTDTQYF
TGTGCTGCGGGGGGTGTTGTAACAGATACGCAGTATTTT
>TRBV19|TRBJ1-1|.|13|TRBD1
CASSSQGVTEAFF
TGTGCCAGTAGTAGCCAGGGGGTGACTGAAGCTTTCTTT
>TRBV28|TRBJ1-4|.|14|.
CASSQRTTNEKLFF
TGTGCCAGCAGTCAAAGAACAACTAATGAAAAACTGTTTTTT
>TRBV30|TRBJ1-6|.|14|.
CAWTPGARGSPLHF
TGTGCCTGGACCCCAGGGGCAAGGGGTTCACCCCTCCACTTT
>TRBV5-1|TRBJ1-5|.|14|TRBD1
CASREGAGNQPQHF
TGCGCCAGCAGAGAGGGGGCGGGCAATCAGCCCCAGCATTTT
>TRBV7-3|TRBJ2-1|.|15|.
CASSPGPATLDEQFF
TGTGCCAGCAGCCCCGGGCCAGCGACCTTAGATGAGCAGTTCTTC
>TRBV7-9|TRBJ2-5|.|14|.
CASSLGGDQETQYF
TGTGCCAGCAGCTTAGGGGGGGACCAAGAGACCCAGTACTTC
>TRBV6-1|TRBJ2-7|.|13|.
CASRPLSKDEQYF
TGTGCCAGCCGGCCACTTTCTAAGGACGAGCAGTACTTC
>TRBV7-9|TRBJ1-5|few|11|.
CASSSPFHQHF
TGTGCCAGCAGCTCCCCCTTCCACCAGCATTTT
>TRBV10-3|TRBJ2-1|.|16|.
CAITKGGGDRYNEQFF
TGTGCCATCACCAAGGGGGGCGGGGATCGCTACAATGAGCAGTTCTTC
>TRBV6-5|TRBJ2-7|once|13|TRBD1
CASSYSRDRAQYF
TGTGCCAGCAGCTACTCGAGAGACAGGGCCCAGTACTTC
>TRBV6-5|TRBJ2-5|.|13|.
CASSPDVLVAQYF
TGTGCCAGCAGTCCTGACGTTTTAGTGGCCCAGTACTTC
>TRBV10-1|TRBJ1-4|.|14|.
CASSESPGDEKLFF
TGCGCCAGCAGTGAGTCGCCGGGGGATGAAAAACTGTTTTTT
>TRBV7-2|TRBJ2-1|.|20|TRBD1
CASSLATGADWQSSYNEQFF
TGTGCCAGCAGCTTAGCTACAGGGGCGGACTGGCAGAGCTCCTACAATGAGCAGTTCTTC